The present TCR beta chain was sequenced within a study of blood T cell repertoires in COVID-19. Study-level information: Both acute and convalescent COVID-19 samples were obtained from the United States, Italy and Spain. Sample material is recorded as cDNA or gDNA derived from T cells, B-cell-depleted T cells, or PBMCs.

CDR1 and CDR2 from the germline V gene are MNHEY and SMNVEV (reference sequence). This CDR3 comprises 13 residues. Trimming took 6 bases from V and 1 from J, leaving 9 bases between them. Per the study methods: Reference gene primer amplification gave estimated nucleated cell counts. The protocol was immunoSEQ multiplex PCR, while the TCRdb copy is restricted to in-frame clones and leaves out a portion. From that table come the V and J calls and clone size; the DNA was used to work out D and trimming. The table includes 210,000 or so clones, just over 85% detected once. Sequenced material: peripheral blood. This clonotype was obtained from a man aged 18 to 29 with active or convalescent COVID-19. The chain carries TRBV27 and TRBJ1-1, with D tentatively TRBD1 (6 bases). The CDR3 loop is CASSTQGNTEAFF. CDR3 nucleotide sequence: TGTGCCAGCAGCACACAGGGGAACACTGAAGCTTTCTTT.